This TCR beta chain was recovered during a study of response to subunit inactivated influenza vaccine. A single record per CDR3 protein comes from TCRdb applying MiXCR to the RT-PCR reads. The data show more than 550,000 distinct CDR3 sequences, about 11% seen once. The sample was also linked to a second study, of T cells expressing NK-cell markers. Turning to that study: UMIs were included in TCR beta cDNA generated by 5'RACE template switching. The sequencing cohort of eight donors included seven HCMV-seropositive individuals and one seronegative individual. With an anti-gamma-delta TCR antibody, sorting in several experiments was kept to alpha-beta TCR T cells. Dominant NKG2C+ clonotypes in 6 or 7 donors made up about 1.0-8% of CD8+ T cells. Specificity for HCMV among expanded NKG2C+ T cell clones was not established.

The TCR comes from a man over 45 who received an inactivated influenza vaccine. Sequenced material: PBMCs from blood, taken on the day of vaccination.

DNA for the CDR3: TGTGCCAGCACCATTGGACAGGGGGGTTATGGCTACACCTTC. It yields the protein CASTIGQGGYGYTF. This chain links TRBV7-9 with TRBJ1-2; 10 bases fit TRBD1. The CDR3 runs to 14 residues. The ends lost 7 bases at V and 5 bases at J; junction bases unmatched: 7. Germline V gene data show CDR1 as SEHNR and CDR2 as FQNEAQ (reference sequence).